Following are 20 T cell receptor beta chains from one sample sequenced in a study of T cells in Graves' hyperthyroidism and ophthalmopathy. Amplification yielded TCR beta CDR3 regions, with RNA transcripts as the source. The HTBI primer set served for first-round RT-PCR of the TCR CDR3. TCRdb re-derived calls from the multiplex PCR reads in MiXCR, one entry per CDR3 protein. This sample carries around 450,000 distinct CDR3 sequences, approximately 14% of them seen once, and the ten largest clones take over 7.5%. Sequencing used blood. These receptor sequences come from a woman between 18 and 30 years old with Graves' hyperthyroidism.

This clonotype was recorded at least ten times. The chain couples TRBV7-8 to TRBJ2-7; D possibly uses TRBD1 or TRBD2 (5 bases each). This CDR3 region has 15 residues. Trimming stripped 3 bases from V and 3 bases from J, with 15 bases between. CDR1 and CDR2 (germline): SGHVS, FQNEAQ. DNA for the CDR3: TGTGCCAGCAGCTTGGGGACCCCCGGCGACTACGAGCAGTACTTC. Amino acid sequence: CASSLGTPGDYEQYF.

This clonotype was detected ten times or more. CDR3 DNA: TGCGCCAGCAGCTTGGACAGCCACTCCTACAATGAGCAGTTCTTC. This translates into CASSLDSHSYNEQFF. The chain has TRBV5-1 and TRBJ2-1; D unclear. The CDR3 runs 15 residues. Trimming took off 0 bases at V and 0 bases at J, with 7 bases between the two ends. Germline values: CDR1 SGHRS, CDR2 YFSETQ.

This clonotype was counted at least ten times. This chain uses TRBV30 with TRBJ2-2; the D gene is possibly TRBD2 (6 bases). This CDR3 contains 13 residues. The ends were cut back, 7 bases at V and 0 bases at J, with 9 bases in the middle. Per the germline V gene, CDR1 is GTSNPN and CDR2 is SVGIG (reference sequence). CDR3 DNA sequence: TGTGCCTCGGGACTGGCGAACACCGGGGAGCTGTTTTTT. It translates to CASGLANTGELFF.

This clonotype was counted ten times or more. The chain is built from TRBV2 and TRBJ2-2; D gene ambiguous. V was pared by 7 bases and J by 0 bases, with 12 bases between. The V gene's germline CDR1 is SNHLY and CDR2 FYNNEI. The CDR3 runs 15 residues. Here the CDR3 DNA reads TGTGCCAGCACCCTTCAGTCCGCGAACACCGGGGAGCTGTTTTTT. Residues: CASTLQSANTGELFF.

This clonotype was counted at least ten times. The chain combines TRBV6-4 with TRBJ2-3; TRBD2 aligns across 13 bases. J gave up 2 bases and V 0 bases, and 5 bases lay outside the gene matches. Germline V gene data show CDR1 as MRHNA and CDR2 as SNTAGT. This CDR3 is built from 18 residues. The CDR3 loop reads CASSDSSLAGGFTDTQYF. DNA of the CDR3: TGTGCCAGCAGTGACTCCTCACTAGCGGGAGGGTTCACAGATACGCAGTATTTT.

This clonotype showed up many times. The chain couples TRBV30 to TRBJ1-5; 7 nucleotides align to TRBD1. J gave up 7 bases and V 1 base, and 7 bases lay outside the gene matches. The germline CDR1 and CDR2 sequences are GTSNPN and SVGIG (reference sequence). The CDR3 contains 14 residues. CDR3 sequence reads: CAWSAYRGGQPQHF. The CDR3 coding sequence is TGTGCCTGGAGTGCCTACAGGGGTGGGCAGCCCCAGCATTTT.

There are many counts of this clonotype. This chain joins TRBV6-1 and TRBJ2-1, with no clear D. The CDR3 is made up of 15 amino acids. Trimming took off 7 bases at V and 6 bases at J, with 19 bases between the two ends. Germline CDR1 and CDR2: MNHNS and SASEGT. DNA for the CDR3: TGTGCCAGCAAGAATATGAGGACCCCGCTCAATGAGCAGTTCTTC. Translation: CASKNMRTPLNEQFF.

This clonotype was seen many times. The rearrangement uses TRBV5-1 and TRBJ1-6, with D unclear. Germline V gene sequence: CDR1 SGHRS, CDR2 YFSETQ. This CDR3 region has 13 residues. V lost 5 bases, J lost 8 bases, and 11 bases lay in between. CDR3 residues: CASRQNSDSPLHF. The CDR3 nucleotides read TGCGCCAGCAGACAAAACTCGGATTCACCCCTCCACTTT.

This clonotype was recorded a few times. The J gene is TRBJ2-2, the V gene TRBV18, with 11 bases that match TRBD2. The CDR3 is made up of 19 amino acids. The V segment lost 3 bases and the J segment 5 bases; nucleotides outside the gene matches: 14. Germline CDR1 reads KGHSH; CDR2 reads LQKENI. The CDR3 DNA reads TGTGCCAGCTCACCGCGGACTAGCGGGCCAAGCGGGGATACCGGGGAGCTGTTTTTT. Translation gives CASSPRTSGPSGDTGELFF.

There are many counts of this clonotype. The chain is built from TRBV20-1 and TRBJ1-6, with 8 nucleotides matching TRBD1. With V trimmed by 0 bases and J by 7 bases, 8 bases remained unmatched. Per the germline V gene, CDR1 is DFQATT and CDR2 is SNEGSKA (reference sequence). The CDR3 has 16 amino acids. CDR3 amino acids: CSARERQGYTNSPLHF. DNA of the CDR3: TGCAGTGCTAGAGAAAGACAGGGGTACACAAATTCACCCCTCCACTTT.

In its sample, this clonotype was seen many times. This sequence joins TRBV11-2 and TRBJ1-3; maybe TRBD1 (6 bases). CDR3 length equals 14 residues. Germline CDR1 SGHAT, CDR2 FQNNGV. The V end was cut by 8 bases, the J end by 2 bases, with 13 bases between. In nucleotides, the CDR3 is TGTGCCAGCTCCTGGGGGGGGCCTGGAAACACCATATATTTT. It yields the protein CASSWGGPGNTIYF.

This clonotype showed up many times. The genes are TRBV5-1 and TRBJ2-7; 7 nucleotides line up with TRBD2. Looked up from germline, CDR1 is SGHRS and CDR2 is YFSETQ. The CDR3 is 15 amino acids. V shed 1 base, J shed 0 bases, and the junction held 4 bases outside the gene matches. The CDR3 loop is CASSLLGGSSYEQYF. CDR3 coding DNA: TGCGCCAGCAGCTTGCTGGGGGGGAGCTCCTACGAGCAGTACTTC.

This clonotype has at least ten counts. The rearrangement uses TRBV19 and TRBJ2-1; 9 bases are a match to TRBD2. The length of the CDR3 is 19 residues. The ends lost 5 bases at V and 1 base at J; junction bases unmatched: 15. In germline, CDR1 is LNHDA, CDR2 SQIVND (reference sequence). CDR3 amino acids: CASSFIAGVGFGSYNEQFF. The CDR3 DNA reads as TGTGCCAGTAGTTTCATAGCGGGAGTGGGGTTTGGGTCCTACAATGAGCAGTTCTTC. Complete variable domain (other parts from reference TRBV19 and TRBJ2-1): DGGITQSPKYLFRKEGQNVTLSCEQNLNHDAMYWYRQDPGQGLRLIYYSQIVNDFQKGDIAEGYSVSREKKESFPLTVTSAQKNPTAFYLCASSFIAGVGFGSYNEQFFGPGTRLTVL.

The V gene is TRBV15, the J gene TRBJ2-1; D might be TRBD2 (7 bases). This CDR3 spans 18 amino acids. The V end lost 5 bases, the J end lost 5 bases, and 25 bases lay between the germline ends. CDR1 is LNHNV and CDR2 is YYDKDF in the germline V gene (reference sequence). The CDR3 loop reads CATSPPRSKGGGDNEQFF. CDR3 nucleotides: TGTGCCACCAGCCCCCCCAGATCGAAAGGGGGGGGGGACAATGAGCAGTTCTTC.

The gene calls are TRBV3-1 and TRBJ1-5; D unclear. Germline values: CDR1 LGHDT, CDR2 YNNKEL (reference sequence). V lost 0 bases and J lost 3, with 6 bases in between. This CDR3 contains 14 residues. The CDR3 nucleotides read TGTGCCAGCAGCCAAGAGCTCCACAATCAGCCCCAGCATTTT. Its protein is CASSQELHNQPQHF.

The chain carries TRBV5-1 and TRBJ1-2; TRBD1 matches 7 bases. The CDR3 is 15 residues long. V trimming: 4 bases; J trimming: 4 bases; junction bases outside the gene matches: 10. Germline lookup yields CDR1 SGHRS and CDR2 YFSETQ. The CDR3, as DNA: TGCGCCAGCAGCGAAACACCACAGGGGATCTATGGCTACACCTTC. It is translated as CASSETPQGIYGYTF. Complete variable domain (other parts from reference TRBV5-1 and TRBJ1-2): KAGVTQTPRYLIKTRGQQVTLSCSPISGHRSVSWYQQTPGQGLQFLFEYFSETQRNKGNFPGRFSGRQFSNSRSEMNVSTLELGDSALYLCASSETPQGIYGYTFGSGTRLTVV.

This clonotype was detected ten times or more. The gene calls are TRBV3-1 and TRBJ1-3; 7 positions match TRBD1. This CDR3 has 19 residues. Germline CDR1 and CDR2: LGHDT and YNNKEL (reference sequence). V dropped 0 bases and J dropped 2; count of bases not matched to a gene: 13. In nucleotides, the CDR3 is TGTGCCAGCAGCCAAGATATGGGTCCGATACAGGGGCCTGGAAACACCATATATTTT. It specifies CASSQDMGPIQGPGNTIYF.

This clonotype was observed a handful of times. The chain employs TRBV12-5 and TRBJ2-1; D may be TRBD1 (6 bases). The CDR3 covers 14 residues. Germline V gene lookup returns CDR1 LGHNT and CDR2 FRNRAP. The V end was cut by 6 bases, the J end by 1 base, with 10 bases between. CDR3 residues: CASGRGQSYNEQFF. The DNA for the CDR3 is TGTGCTAGTGGGCGTGGACAGTCCTACAATGAGCAGTTCTTC. The complete variable domain, with remaining parts taken from reference TRBV12-5 and TRBJ2-1, reads DARVTQTPRHKVTEMGQEVTMRCQPILGHNTVFWYRQTMMQGLELLAYFRNRAPLDDSGMPKDRFSAEMPDATLATLKIQPSEPRDSAVYFCASGRGQSYNEQFFGPGTRLTVL.

As regards this clonotype: One junction end does not reproduce the germline sequence, and a read error may be involved. The chain uses TRBV11-1 and TRBJ1-2; 7 nucleotides match TRBD1. The CDR3 spans 16 residues. Germline V gene sequence: CDR1 SGHAT, CDR2 FQDESV (reference sequence). The CDR3 region has the DNA TGCGCCAGCAGCCAAGAAAGCCAGGGGGAAATCTATGGCTACACCTTC. It specifies CASSQESQGEIYGYTF.

Of note for this clonotype: It is unclear where the CDR3 begins or ends on the DNA, so no DNA is shown, and the CDR3 is as TCRdb lists it. The chain employs TRBV5-1 and TRBJ2-5; the table calls TRBD1, which could not be checked here. Germline lookup yields CDR1 SGHRS and CDR2 YFSETQ. The length of the CDR3 is 19 amino acids, counting both ends. The CDR3: CASSFYICSGGTPLGTQYF.